One sample yielded the 11 T cell receptor beta chains listed below, sequenced in a study of radiotherapy plus CTLA-4 blockade in lung cancer. Using immunoSEQ multiplex PCR, the repertoire was profiled, and TCRdb retains in-frame clones only, with some absent. The profile covers about 60,000 clones, with approximately 76% appearing a single time and 2.5% to 3.5% taken by the ten largest. The specimen comprised peripheral blood, sampled from a patient treated with radiotherapy plus ipilimumab. The receptors derive from a human donor with non-small cell lung cancer who had a complete response to radiotherapy plus ipilimumab.

J is TRBJ1-6 and V is TRBV27, with unresolved D. Germline CDR1 is MNHEY and CDR2 is SMNVEV (reference sequence). The CDR3 consists of 12 residues. The V end was cut by 3 bases, the J end by 9 bases, with 6 bases between. The CDR3 region has the DNA TGTGCCAGCAGTTTGAACGGTTCACCCCTCCACTTT. Its protein product is CASSLNGSPLHF.

The gene calls are TRBV19 and TRBJ2-6; 9 bases are a match to TRBD1. The CDR3 is 20 amino acids. Germline lookup yields CDR1 LNHDA and CDR2 SQIVND (reference sequence). Trimming cost V 4 bases and J 0 bases; bases outside gene matches: 13. The CDR3 coding sequence is TGTGCCAGTAGTACTTTCGGGTCGGGACAGGGCCTCTCTGGGGCCAACGTCCTGACTTTC. This translates into CASSTFGSGQGLSGANVLTF.

The chain couples TRBV29-1 to TRBJ1-1; TRBD1 matches at 8 bases. The junction had 2 bases not matched to a gene; V was cut back by 7 bases and J by 1 base. The germline CDR1 and CDR2 sequences are SQVTM and ANQGSEA. The CDR3 is made up of 12 amino acids. The CDR3 sequence is CSAGQGNTEAFF. The CDR3 DNA reads TGCAGCGCAGGACAGGGGAACACTGAAGCTTTCTTT.

The chain couples TRBV30 to TRBJ2-4; 10 bases align to TRBD1. The germline V gene encodes CDR1 GTSNPN and CDR2 SVGIG (reference sequence). Unmatched junction bases numbered 7, after V lost 3 bases and J lost 14 bases. The CDR3 spans 12 residues. The CDR3 reads CAWRPTGGVEYF. CDR3 in DNA: TGTGCCTGGAGACCGACAGGGGGCGTCGAGTACTTC.

V gene TRBV30 combines with J gene TRBJ2-1, with 9 nucleotides matching TRBD1. Germline V lookup: CDR1 GTSNPN, CDR2 SVGIG (reference sequence). This CDR3 comprises 15 residues. J was trimmed by 6 bases and V by 2 bases; bases with no gene match: 8. The CDR3: CAWSRDGTGSNEQFF. The CDR3 DNA is TGTGCCTGGAGTAGGGACGGGACAGGGTCCAATGAGCAGTTCTTC.

With respect to this clone: Mismatch with germline at one junction end may stem from a read error. The chain links TRBV30 to TRBJ1-3; 8 bases line up with TRBD1. CDR1 GTSNPN and CDR2 SVGIG come from the germline V gene (reference sequence). The CDR3 runs to 16 residues. CDR3 residues: CARSVQTGDLRNTIYF. DNA for the CDR3: TGTGCCCGGAGCGTGCAGACAGGGGACTTGAGGAACACCATATATTTT.

This clone was seen only a few times. This chain uses TRBV10-3 with TRBJ2-7, with D tentatively TRBD1 (6 bases). This CDR3 is 14 amino acids long. Germline V gene data show CDR1 as ENHRY and CDR2 as SYGVKD. V lost 8 bases and J lost 1, with 15 bases in between. The CDR3 coding sequence is TGTGCCATCCGCCGGACAGCCGATTCCTACGAGCAGTACTTC. It is translated as CAIRRTADSYEQYF.

This clone was observed a single time. V and J are TRBV5-6 and TRBJ1-4; 10 bases agree with TRBD1. Germline V gene data show CDR1 as SGHDT and CDR2 as YYEEEE. The V and J ends lost 1 base and 2 bases, in that order; junction bases with no gene match: 8. The CDR3 runs to 18 residues. This chain's CDR3 is CASSLRTGGTRTNEKLFF. CDR3 bases: TGTGCCAGCAGCTTGAGGACAGGGGGAACGCGGACTAATGAAAAACTGTTTTTT. The complete variable domain, with remaining parts taken from reference TRBV5-6 and TRBJ1-4, reads DAGVTQSPTHLIKTRGQQVTLRCSPKSGHDTVSWYQQALGQGPQFIFQYYEEEERQRGNFPDRFSGHQFPNYSSELNVNALLLGDSALYLCASSLRTGGTRTNEKLFFGSGTQLSVL.

V usage is TRBV2 and J usage is TRBJ1-1; D is ambiguous. CDR1 is SNHLY, CDR2 FYNNEI, per germline. With 2 bases removed from V and 4 bases from J, the gap between germline ends came to 11 bases. The CDR3 runs to 14 residues. The CDR3 protein is CASSERQVGTEAFF. Here the CDR3 DNA reads TGTGCCAGCAGTGAACGGCAGGTAGGCACTGAAGCTTTCTTT.

For the CDR3, the DNA is TGCGCCAGCAGCCTTGGGACAGACTATCAGCCCCAGCATTTT. This gives the protein CASSLGTDYQPQHF. The V gene is TRBV4-3, the J gene TRBJ1-5; 7 bases map to TRBD1. The germline gives CDR1 LGHNA, CDR2 YSLEER. Trimming cost V 4 bases and J 5 bases; bases outside gene matches: 5. The CDR3 has 14 residues.

This clone was observed a single time. The chain employs TRBV7-9 and TRBJ1-2, with 8 bases aligning to TRBD1. Germline assignment: CDR1 SEHNR and CDR2 FQNEAQ (reference sequence). V shed 5 bases, J shed 2 bases, and the junction held 10 bases outside the gene matches. This CDR3 has 16 amino acids. CDR3 sequence: CASSLDRQGRNYGYTF. CDR3 nucleotide sequence: TGTGCCAGCAGCCTCGACCGACAGGGGAGGAACTATGGCTACACCTTC.